This TCR beta chain was identified during a study of T cells expressing NK-cell markers. Using the 5' RACE reads, TCRdb records one entry per CDR3 protein without DNA. The sample totals a few thousand distinct CDR3 sequences. CDR3 size: 15 residues. The germline CDR1 and CDR2 sequences are SEHNR and FQNEAQ (reference sequence). Sequences were obtained from blood T cells: a sorted CD56 or NKG2C T cell subset, CD4+ or CD8+ T cells, or bulk PBMC T cells (not recorded which). The chain links TRBV7-9 to TRBJ2-1; TCRdb proposes TRBD2, but this gene call is untestable without DNA. The receptor's source is a young man in good health. CDR3 residues: CASSLISGGNNEQFF. The full variable domain, completed using reference TRBV7-9 and TRBJ2-1, is DTGVSQNPRHKITKRGQNVTFRCDPISEHNRLYWYRQTLGQGPEFLTYFQNEAQLEKSRLLSDRFSAERPKGSFSTLEIQRTEQGDSAMYLCASSLISGGNNEQFFGPGTRLTVL.